The entry below describes one TCR beta chain. Its target is unknown. This sample is drawn from a study of T cells in Graves' hyperthyroidism and ophthalmopathy. Study findings and constraints: Ophthalmopathy and stable hyperthyroidism were separated by a 13 V-J model. Most thyroid clonotypes expanded above 0.001 were also detected in blood.

Looked up from germline, CDR1 is SNHLY and CDR2 is FYNNEI. CDR3 length: 15 amino acids. Trimming stripped 1 base from V and 1 base from J, with 11 bases between. Clinicians diagnosed patients from clinical symptoms, serum thyroxine and TRAb, thyroid ultrasound and orbital computed tomography. Researchers amplified the TCR beta CDR3 regions from RNA transcripts. First-round RT-PCR targeting the TCR CDR3 was performed with the HTBI primer set. TCRdb re-derived calls from the multiplex PCR reads in MiXCR, one entry per CDR3 protein. The sample includes more than 650,000 distinct CDR3 sequences, approximately 15% of them seen just once.

The sequencing input was blood. The sequence was collected from a woman between 18 and 30 years old with Graves' hyperthyroidism. The gene calls are TRBV2 and TRBJ2-7, with D hard to call. CDR3 amino acids: CASSEGQATSYEQYF. The CDR3 DNA sequence: TGTGCCAGCAGTGAAGGCCAAGCCACTTCCTACGAGCAGTACTTC. The full variable domain, completed using reference TRBV2 and TRBJ2-7, is EPEVTQTPSHQVTQMGQEVILRCVPISNHLYFYWYRQILGQKVEFLVSFYNNEISEKSEIFDDQFSVERPDGSNFTLKIRSTKLEDSAMYFCASSEGQATSYEQYFGPGTRLTVT.